This record looks at one T cell receptor (beta chain) sequence and its context. The data were obtained in a study of cytomegalovirus exposure and HLA in healthy donors. The study ran its PCR with 60 Vbeta and 13 Jbeta primers. Assay used: immunoSEQ multiplex PCR; TCRdb lists only in-frame clones, some missing. The sample contains more than 95,000 clones, just under 75% of which appear only once. The CDR3 runs to 16 residues. Looked up from germline, CDR1 is SNHLY and CDR2 is FYNNEI. With 3 bases removed from V and 2 bases from J, the gap between germline ends came to 14 bases. The receptor was derived from a man between 60 and 70 years old in good health and CMV-seropositive. The chain has TRBV2 and TRBJ1-5; no clear D gene. Sequencing was done on a sample of PBMCs. DNA of the CDR3: TGTGCCAGCAGTGATTTGGACCGGAGGGGCAATCAGCCCCAGCATTTT. Its translation is CASSDLDRRGNQPQHF.